A single sample gave rise to the 19 T cell receptor beta chains below, sequenced in a study of human T cells and chemical hapten exposure. Treatment here: therapeutic diphenylcyclopropenone sensitization with weekly scalp DPC. In the library, unique molecular identifiers were attached to individual cDNA molecules. TCRdb used MiXCR to reprocess the reads, holding one entry per CDR3 protein. Of about 5,100 distinct CDR3 sequences listed, less than 65% are singletons. The specimen comprised whole blood, sampled before DPC sensitization or 2, 6, or about 24 weeks after (not recorded which). The source of these receptors is an adult with alopecia areata. Some clones in this sample may be carry-over from other donors' samples. This table probably holds off-target reads from a library built for another chain.

The chain couples TRBV30 to TRBJ2-4, with 10 bases identical to TRBD2. The CDR3 extends over 15 amino acids. Unmatched junction bases numbered 6, after V lost 4 bases and J lost 3 bases. The germline CDR1 and CDR2 sequences are GTSNPN and SVGIG (reference sequence). This CDR3 reads CAWISSSGGKNIQYF. The CDR3, as DNA: TGTGCCTGGATTTCGTCTAGCGGGGGCAAAAACATTCAGTACTTC. Using reference TRBV30 and TRBJ2-4 for the parts outside the CDR3, the full variable domain is SQTIHQWPATLVQPVGSPLSLECTVEGTSNPNLYWYRQAAGRGLQLLFYSVGIGQISSEVPQNLSASRPQDRQFILSSKKLLLSDSGFYLCAWISSSGGKNIQYFGAGTRLSVL.

This clonotype was observed once. This chain links TRBV11-3 with TRBJ2-3, with no clear D. Between the trimmed V and J ends, which lost 4 bases and 1 base, there was a span of 9 bases. In germline, CDR1 is SGHNT, CDR2 YENEEA. The CDR3 has 14 amino acids. The CDR3 coding sequence is TGTGCCAGCAGCTCTTCCGGAGGCACAGATACGCAGTATTTT. As protein: CASSSSGGTDTQYF.

This clonotype has a single count. The V and J genes are TRBV7-2 and TRBJ2-4; no reliable D call. The V gene lost 5 bases and the J gene lost 6 bases, with 14 bases spanning the gap. From germline, CDR1 is SGHTA and CDR2 FQGNSA. CDR3 length: 14 amino acids. CDR3 coding DNA: TGTGCCAGCAGCCCCGCCGGGCGAGCAAACATTCAGTACTTC. Translating gives CASSPAGRANIQYF.

V is TRBV24-1 and J is TRBJ2-7; no firm D call. This CDR3 has 13 residues. The V and J ends lost 4 bases and 9 bases respectively, with 15 bases between them. CDR1 is KGHDR and CDR2 is SFDVKD in the germline V gene. CDR3 sequence: CATSDLDATGQYF. The CDR3 DNA is TGTGCCACCAGTGACCTGGACGCCACCGGGCAGTACTTC.

This clonotype occurred a few times. The rearrangement links TRBV18 to TRBJ2-3; 7 bases agree with TRBD1. This CDR3 comprises 13 residues. Germline V lookup: CDR1 KGHSH, CDR2 LQKENI. The V and J ends lost 8 bases and 2 bases, in that order; junction bases with no gene match: 4. The CDR3 DNA reads TGTGCCAGCCAGGACAGGAACACAGATACGCAGTATTTT. It yields the protein CASQDRNTDTQYF.

This chain links TRBV6-2 or TRBV6-3 with TRBJ2-4; D gene ambiguous. Germline CDR1 is MNHEY and CDR2 is SVGEGT. The germline V and J ends were trimmed by 6 bases and 3 bases, with 12 bases remaining between them. This CDR3 spans 14 amino acids. The CDR3, as DNA: TGTGCCAGCAGAACAGAAAGAGACAAAAACATTCAGTACTTC. It specifies CASRTERDKNIQYF.

This chain links TRBV9 with TRBJ2-7; 9 positions match TRBD2. J lost 7 bases, V lost 0 bases, and 8 bases had no gene match. The CDR3 sequence is 15 residues long. The germline V gene has CDR1 SGDLS and CDR2 YYNGEE. CDR3 DNA: TGTGCCAGCAGCGTAGAGGCGGGAGGGCCTTGGGAGCAGTACTTC. Translated: CASSVEAGGPWEQYF.

The J gene is TRBJ2-3, the V gene TRBV7-6, with TRBD1 as a possible D gene (6 bases). The CDR3 is 15 amino acids. V was trimmed by 5 bases and J by 2 bases, leaving 14 bases between them. The germline V gene encodes CDR1 SGHVS and CDR2 FNYEAQ. The CDR3 DNA is TGTGCCAGCAGCAGGACAGTTCGGGACACAGATACGCAGTATTTT. As protein: CASSRTVRDTDTQYF.

The chain combines TRBV29-1 with TRBJ2-7; no clear D. Germline assignment: CDR1 SQVTM and CDR2 ANQGSEA. V was clipped by 4 bases and J by 3 bases, with 10 bases between them. This CDR3 has 12 amino acids. The CDR3 nucleotides are TGCAGCGTTGCCCCGGACCGCTACGAGCAGTACTTC. Its translation: CSVAPDRYEQYF.

This chain links TRBV6-6 with TRBJ2-7; 7 bases align to TRBD2. CDR3 size: 11 residues. The germline CDR1 and CDR2 sequences are MNHNY and SVGAGI (reference sequence). J gave up 7 bases and V 4 bases, and 1 base lay outside the gene matches. CDR3 protein: CASSFSGEQYF. The CDR3 bases are TGTGCCAGCAGTTTTAGCGGGGAGCAGTACTTC.

V gene TRBV12-3 or TRBV12-4 combines with J gene TRBJ2-1, with TRBD2 identical over 9 bases. V lost 3 bases and J lost 5; bases outside the gene matches: 17. The CDR3 has 19 residues. CDR3 residues: CASSFPLGDVAGVDNEQFF. The CDR3 DNA sequence: TGTGCCAGCAGTTTTCCACTCGGGGATGTAGCGGGAGTAGACAATGAGCAGTTCTTC.

This clonotype was observed a handful of times. V and J are TRBV5-1 and TRBJ2-1; the match to TRBD2 covers 11 bases. The CDR3 has 15 residues. Germline V gives CDR1 SGHRS, CDR2 YFSETQ. The V and J ends lost 0 bases and 11 bases, in that order; junction bases with no gene match: 7. In nucleotides, the CDR3 is TGCGCCAGCAGCTTGGCTGCTAGCGGGGGGAACAAGCAGTTCTTC. It translates to CASSLAASGGNKQFF. The variable domain in full, with the rest retrieved from reference TRBV5-1 and TRBJ2-1, is KAGVTQTPRYLIKTRGQQVTLSCSPISGHRSVSWYQQTPGQGLQFLFEYFSETQRNKGNFPGRFSGRQFSNSRSEMNVSTLELGDSALYLCASSLAASGGNKQFFGPGTRLTVL.

V usage is TRBV7-2 and J usage is TRBJ2-3; D call uncertain. Germline V gives CDR1 SGHTA, CDR2 FQGNSA. This CDR3 has 15 amino acids. The ends were cut back, 0 bases at V and 1 base at J, with 8 bases in the middle. The CDR3 DNA is TGTGCCAGCAGCTTAGCGCAATGGGGCACAGATACGCAGTATTTT. Translation gives CASSLAQWGTDTQYF.

This rearrangement joins TRBV9 to TRBJ2-3; 8 bases align to TRBD1. Losses at the gene ends were 3 bases for V and 0 bases for J; bases not matched to a gene: 9. The germline V gene encodes CDR1 SGDLS and CDR2 YYNGEE. The CDR3 has 17 amino acids. CDR3 coding DNA: TGTGCCAGCAGCGCTCGACAGGGGACGAGCAGCACAGATACGCAGTATTTT. This gives the protein CASSARQGTSSTDTQYF.

The chain carries TRBV29-1 and TRBJ2-7, with 10 bases lining up with TRBD2. The CDR3 is 13 amino acids. Germline V gene lookup returns CDR1 SQVTM and CDR2 ANQGSEA. The junction had 14 bases not matched to a gene; V was cut back by 5 bases and J by 13 bases. The CDR3 loop is CSVPGASGSQRYF. In DNA, the CDR3 is TGCAGCGTTCCAGGCGCTAGCGGGAGCCAACGATACTTC.

V is TRBV5-3 and J is TRBJ2-5; D unclear. TRBV5-3 belongs to the ORF category, with a function that is uncertain. The CDR3 consists of 17 residues. With 4 bases removed from V and 0 bases from J, the gap between germline ends came to 19 bases. Here the CDR3 DNA reads TGTGCCAGAAGCCTCTCTTCCTCCCCTAGGTACCAAGAGACCCAGTACTTC. Its translation is CARSLSSSPRYQETQYF.

V usage is TRBV21-1 and J usage is TRBJ2-5. TRBV21-1 corresponds to a pseudogene. This CDR3 comprises 12 residues. CDR3 loop: CASSKAIETQYF. The CDR3 DNA is TGTGCCAGCAGCAAAGCCATCGAGACCCAGTACTTC.

V usage is TRBV6-5 and J usage is TRBJ2-1, with 7 nucleotides matching TRBD1. V dropped 8 bases and J dropped 0; count of bases not matched to a gene: 10. The germline V gene has CDR1 MNHEY and CDR2 SVGAGI. This CDR3 is 16 amino acids long. The CDR3 coding sequence is TGTGCCAGCTCTGAGGGGGCAGGCGGCTCCTACAATGAGCAGTTCTTC. Its protein product is CASSEGAGGSYNEQFF.

The CDR3 spells CASSALQGDQETQYF. CDR3 sequence (DNA): TGCGCCAGCAGCGCCCTACAGGGGGACCAAGAGACCCAGTACTTC. The gene calls are TRBV5-1 and TRBJ2-5; 8 bases agree with TRBD1. V gave up 4 bases and J gave up 0 bases; unmatched junction bases: 5. The CDR3 sequence is 15 residues long. CDR1 SGHRS and CDR2 YFSETQ come from the germline V gene.